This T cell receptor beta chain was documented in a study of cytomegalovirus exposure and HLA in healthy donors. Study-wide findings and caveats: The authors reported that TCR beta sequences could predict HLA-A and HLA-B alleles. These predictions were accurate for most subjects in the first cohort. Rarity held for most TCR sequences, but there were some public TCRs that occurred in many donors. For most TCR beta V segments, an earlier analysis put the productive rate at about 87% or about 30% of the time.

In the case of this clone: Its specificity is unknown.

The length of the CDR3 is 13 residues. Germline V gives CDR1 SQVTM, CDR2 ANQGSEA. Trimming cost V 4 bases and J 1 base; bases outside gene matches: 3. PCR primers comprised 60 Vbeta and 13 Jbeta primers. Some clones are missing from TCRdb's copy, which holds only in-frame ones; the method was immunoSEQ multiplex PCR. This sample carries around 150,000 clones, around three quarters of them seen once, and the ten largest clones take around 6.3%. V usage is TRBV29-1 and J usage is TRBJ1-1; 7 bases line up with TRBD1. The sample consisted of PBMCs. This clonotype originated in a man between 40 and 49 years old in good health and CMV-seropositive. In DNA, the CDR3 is TGCAGCGTTGCAAGACAGGGGAACACTGAAGCTTTCTTT. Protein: CSVARQGNTEAFF.